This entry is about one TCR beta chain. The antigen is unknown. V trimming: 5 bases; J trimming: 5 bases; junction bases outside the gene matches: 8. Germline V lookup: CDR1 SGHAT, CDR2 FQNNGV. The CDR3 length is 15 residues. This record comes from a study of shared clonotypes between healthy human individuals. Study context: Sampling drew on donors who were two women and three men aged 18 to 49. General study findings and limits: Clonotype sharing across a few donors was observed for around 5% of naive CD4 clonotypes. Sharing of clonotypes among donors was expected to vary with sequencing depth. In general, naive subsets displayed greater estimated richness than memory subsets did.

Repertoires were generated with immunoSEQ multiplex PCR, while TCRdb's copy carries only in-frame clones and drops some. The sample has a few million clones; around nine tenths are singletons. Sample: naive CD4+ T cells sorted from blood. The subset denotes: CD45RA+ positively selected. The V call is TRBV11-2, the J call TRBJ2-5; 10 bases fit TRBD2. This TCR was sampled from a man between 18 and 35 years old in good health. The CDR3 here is CASSPPSGRAETQYF. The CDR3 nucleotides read TGTGCCAGCAGCCCCCCCAGCGGGAGGGCTGAGACCCAGTACTTC.